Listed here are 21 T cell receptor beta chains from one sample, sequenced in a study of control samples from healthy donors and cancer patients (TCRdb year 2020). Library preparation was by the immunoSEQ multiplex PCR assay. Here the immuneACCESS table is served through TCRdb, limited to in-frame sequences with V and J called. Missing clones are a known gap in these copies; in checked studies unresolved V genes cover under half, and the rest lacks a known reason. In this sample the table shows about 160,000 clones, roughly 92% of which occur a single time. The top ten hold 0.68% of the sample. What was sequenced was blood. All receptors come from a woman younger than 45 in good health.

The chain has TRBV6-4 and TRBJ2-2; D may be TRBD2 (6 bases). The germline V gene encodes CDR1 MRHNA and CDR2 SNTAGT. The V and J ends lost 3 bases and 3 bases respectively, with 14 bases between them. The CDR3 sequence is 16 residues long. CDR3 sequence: CASSEKPGEDTGELFF. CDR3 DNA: TGTGCCAGCAGTGAAAAGCCGGGGGAGGACACCGGGGAGCTGTTTTTT.

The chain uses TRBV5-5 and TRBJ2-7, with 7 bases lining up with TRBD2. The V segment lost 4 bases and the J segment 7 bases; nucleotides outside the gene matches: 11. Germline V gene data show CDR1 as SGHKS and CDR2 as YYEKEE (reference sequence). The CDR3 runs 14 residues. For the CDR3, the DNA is TGTGCCAGCAGCCAGGTAGCGGGTTCGGGAGAGCAGTACTTC. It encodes CASSQVAGSGEQYF. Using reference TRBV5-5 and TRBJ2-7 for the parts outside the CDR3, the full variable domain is DAGVTQSPTHLIKTRGQQVTLRCSPISGHKSVSWYQQVLGQGPQFIFQYYEKEERGRGNFPDRFSARQFPNYSSELNVNALLLGDSALYLCASSQVAGSGEQYFGPGTRLTVT.

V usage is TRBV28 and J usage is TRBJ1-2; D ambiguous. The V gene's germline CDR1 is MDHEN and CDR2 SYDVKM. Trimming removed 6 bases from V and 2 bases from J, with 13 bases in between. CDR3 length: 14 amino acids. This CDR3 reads CASSVLTRNYGYTF. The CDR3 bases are TGTGCCAGCAGCGTACTCACACGCAACTATGGCTACACCTTC.

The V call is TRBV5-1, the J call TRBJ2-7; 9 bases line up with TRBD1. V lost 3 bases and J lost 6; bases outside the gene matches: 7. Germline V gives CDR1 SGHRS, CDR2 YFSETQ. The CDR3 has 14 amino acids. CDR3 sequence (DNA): TGCGCCAGCAGCTGGACAGGGGTGGGAGGCGAGCAGTACTTC. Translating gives CASSWTGVGGEQYF.

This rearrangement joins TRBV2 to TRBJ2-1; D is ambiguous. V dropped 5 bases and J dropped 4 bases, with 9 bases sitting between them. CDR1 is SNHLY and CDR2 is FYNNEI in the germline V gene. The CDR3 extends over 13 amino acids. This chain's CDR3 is CASSPDIYNEQFF. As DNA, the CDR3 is TGTGCCAGCAGTCCCGATATATACAATGAGCAGTTCTTC.

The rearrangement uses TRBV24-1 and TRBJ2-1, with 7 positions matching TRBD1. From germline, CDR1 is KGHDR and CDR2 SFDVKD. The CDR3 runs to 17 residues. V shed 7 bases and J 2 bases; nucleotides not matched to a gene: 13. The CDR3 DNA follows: TGTGCCACCAGGGGGGACAGTCCCTACGCCCCCTACAATGAGCAGTTCTTC. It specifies CATRGDSPYAPYNEQFF.

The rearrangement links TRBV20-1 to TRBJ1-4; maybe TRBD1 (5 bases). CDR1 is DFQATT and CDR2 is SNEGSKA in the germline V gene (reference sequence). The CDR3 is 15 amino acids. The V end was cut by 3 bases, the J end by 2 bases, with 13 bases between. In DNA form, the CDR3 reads TGCAGTGCTAGTAGAGGGGCGGCGACTAATGAAAAACTGTTTTTT. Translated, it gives CSASRGAATNEKLFF.

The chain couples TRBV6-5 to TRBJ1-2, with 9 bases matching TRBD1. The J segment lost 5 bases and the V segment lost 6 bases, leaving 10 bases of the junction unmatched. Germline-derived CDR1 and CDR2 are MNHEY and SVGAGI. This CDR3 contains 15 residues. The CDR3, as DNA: TGTGCCAGCAGGACAGGACAGGGGCTTGGGTATGGCTACACCTTC. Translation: CASRTGQGLGYGYTF.

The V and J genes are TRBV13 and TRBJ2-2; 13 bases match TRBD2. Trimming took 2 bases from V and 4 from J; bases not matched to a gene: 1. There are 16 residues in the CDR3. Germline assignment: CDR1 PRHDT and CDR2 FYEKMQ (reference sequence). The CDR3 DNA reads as TGTGCCAGCAGCTTACGGACTAGCGGGAGCACCGGGGAGCTGTTTTTT. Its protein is CASSLRTSGSTGELFF.

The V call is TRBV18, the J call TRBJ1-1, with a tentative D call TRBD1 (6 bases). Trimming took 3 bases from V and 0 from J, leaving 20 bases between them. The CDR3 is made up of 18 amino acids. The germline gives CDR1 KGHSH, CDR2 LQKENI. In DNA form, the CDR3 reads TGTGCCAGCTCACCGACAGGTTCGACGGGCGTTATGAACACTGAAGCTTTCTTT. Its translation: CASSPTGSTGVMNTEAFF.

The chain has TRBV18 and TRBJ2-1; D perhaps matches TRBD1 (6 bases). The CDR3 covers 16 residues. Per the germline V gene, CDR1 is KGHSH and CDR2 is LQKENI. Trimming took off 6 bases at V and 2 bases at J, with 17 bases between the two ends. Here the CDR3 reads CASSPIQGSTYNEQFF. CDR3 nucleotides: TGTGCCAGCTCCCCCATCCAGGGGTCGACCTACAATGAGCAGTTCTTC.

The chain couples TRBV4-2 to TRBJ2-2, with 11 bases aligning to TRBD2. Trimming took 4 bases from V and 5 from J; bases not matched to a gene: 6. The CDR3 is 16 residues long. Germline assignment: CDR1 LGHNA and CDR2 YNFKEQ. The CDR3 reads CASSPLAGGQTGELFF. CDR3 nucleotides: TGTGCCAGCAGCCCCCTAGCGGGAGGTCAAACCGGGGAGCTGTTTTTT.

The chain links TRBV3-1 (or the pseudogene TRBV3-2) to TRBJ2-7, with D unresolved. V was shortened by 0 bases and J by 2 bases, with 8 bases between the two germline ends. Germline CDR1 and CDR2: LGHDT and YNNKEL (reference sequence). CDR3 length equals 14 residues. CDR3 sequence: CASSQEKSTYEQYF. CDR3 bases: TGTGCCAGCAGCCAAGAAAAGTCAACCTACGAGCAGTACTTC.

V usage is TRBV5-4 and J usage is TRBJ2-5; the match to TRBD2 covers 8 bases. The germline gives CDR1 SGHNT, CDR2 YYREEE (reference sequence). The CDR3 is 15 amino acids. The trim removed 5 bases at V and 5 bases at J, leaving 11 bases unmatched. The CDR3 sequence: CASSSGLVGGETQYF. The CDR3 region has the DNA TGTGCCAGCAGTTCGGGACTAGTGGGAGGCGAGACCCAGTACTTC. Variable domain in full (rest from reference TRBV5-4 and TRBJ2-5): ETGVTQSPTHLIKTRGQQVTLRCSSQSGHNTVSWYQQALGQGPQFIFQYYREEENGRGNFPPRFSGLQFPNYSSELNVNALELDDSALYLCASSSGLVGGETQYFGPGTRLLVL.

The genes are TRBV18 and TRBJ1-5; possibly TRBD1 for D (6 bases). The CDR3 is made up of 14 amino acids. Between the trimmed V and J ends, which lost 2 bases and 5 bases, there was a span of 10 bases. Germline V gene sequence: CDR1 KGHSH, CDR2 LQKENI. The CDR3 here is CASSPGGRDQPQHF. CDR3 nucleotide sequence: TGTGCCAGCTCACCAGGGGGCCGGGATCAGCCCCAGCATTTT.

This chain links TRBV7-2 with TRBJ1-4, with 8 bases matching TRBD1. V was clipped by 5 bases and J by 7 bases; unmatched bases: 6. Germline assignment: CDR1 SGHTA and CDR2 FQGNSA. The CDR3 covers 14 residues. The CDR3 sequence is CASSGRTGSEKLFF. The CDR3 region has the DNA TGTGCCAGCAGCGGCCGGACAGGGAGTGAAAAACTGTTTTTT. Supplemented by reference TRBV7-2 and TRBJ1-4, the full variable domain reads GAGVSQSPSNKVTEKGKDVELRCDPISGHTALYWYRQSLGQGLEFLIYFQGNSAPDKSGLPSDRFSAERTGGSVSTLTIQRTQQEDSAVYLCASSGRTGSEKLFFGSGTQLSVL.

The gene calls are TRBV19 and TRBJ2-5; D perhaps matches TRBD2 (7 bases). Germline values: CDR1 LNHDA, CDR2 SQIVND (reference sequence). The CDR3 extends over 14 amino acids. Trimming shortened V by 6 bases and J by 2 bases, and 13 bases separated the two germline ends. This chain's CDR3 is CASRPGGSQETQYF. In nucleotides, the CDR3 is TGTGCCAGTAGACCGGGGGGCTCTCAAGAGACCCAGTACTTC.

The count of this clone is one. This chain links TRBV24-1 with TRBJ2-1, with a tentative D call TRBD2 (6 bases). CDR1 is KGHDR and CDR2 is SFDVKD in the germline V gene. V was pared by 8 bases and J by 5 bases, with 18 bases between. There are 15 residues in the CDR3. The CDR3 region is CATINGEERDNEQFF. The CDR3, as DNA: TGTGCCACCATCAACGGGGAGGAGAGGGACAATGAGCAGTTCTTC.

The CDR3 region is CATSDSGGTQYF. CDR3 nucleotides: TGTGCCACCAGTGATTCCGGGGGTACGCAGTATTTT. This chain connects TRBV24-1 to TRBJ2-3; D is possibly TRBD2 (6 bases). V lost 2 bases and J lost 8, with 7 bases in between. Per germline, CDR1 KGHDR and CDR2 SFDVKD. There are 12 residues in the CDR3.

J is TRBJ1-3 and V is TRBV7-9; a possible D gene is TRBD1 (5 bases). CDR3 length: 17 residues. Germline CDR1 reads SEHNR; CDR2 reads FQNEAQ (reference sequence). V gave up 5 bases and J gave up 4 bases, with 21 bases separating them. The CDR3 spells CASSPDGGVGSGNTIYF. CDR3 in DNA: TGTGCCAGCAGCCCAGACGGGGGGGTGGGATCCGGAAACACCATATATTTT.

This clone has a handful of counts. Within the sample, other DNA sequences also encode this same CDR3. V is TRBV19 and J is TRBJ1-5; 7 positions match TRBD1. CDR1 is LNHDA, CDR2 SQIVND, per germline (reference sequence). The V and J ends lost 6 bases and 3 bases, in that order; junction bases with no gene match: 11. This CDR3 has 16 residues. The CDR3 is CASSPKSTGNNQPQHF. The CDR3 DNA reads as TGTGCCAGTAGCCCTAAGTCGACAGGGAACAATCAGCCCCAGCATTTT.